This TCR beta chain was retrieved from a study of long-term antiretroviral therapy in people with HIV. Run at survey level, the immunoSEQ assay was version v3.0. Produced via immunoSEQ multiplex PCR; TCRdb's table is partial and in-frame only. The sample holds some 31,000 clones, approximately 94% seen once. Trimming at V came to 4 bases and at J to 1 base, leaving 6 bases not matched to a gene. This CDR3 spans 15 amino acids. CDR1 and CDR2 from the germline V gene are MNHNY and SVGAGI (reference sequence). Regarding this clone: The antigen is undetermined.

All donors provided no fewer than one pre-ART and no fewer than two post-ART PBMC samples. Study results and caveats: CDR3 lengths in HIV samples spanned a narrower range than controls.

V usage is TRBV6-6 and J usage is TRBJ1-1; 7 bases are shared with TRBD1. This TCR was recovered from a man in his fifties or sixties with HIV. The sample consisted of unsorted PBMCs, taken more than 7.1 years after starting antiretroviral therapy. CDR3 coding DNA: TGTGCCAGCAGTTCTAGGGACAGACCGAACACTGAAGCTTTCTTT. It yields the protein CASSSRDRPNTEAFF.